What follows is one T cell receptor beta chain and its context. Antigen unknown. The data were obtained in a study of CD8 T cells in ankylosing spondylitis. Points from the study as a whole: Previous work reported some of these motif variants in the synovial fluid and blood of reactive arthritis. Disease-associated clones were reportedly significantly overrepresented in matched ankylosing spondylitis synovial fluid.

Making the TCR beta libraries involved quantitative 5'-RACE with molecular barcodes. TCRdb itself ran the 5' RACE reads through MiXCR, one entry per CDR3 protein. The sample has 250,000 or so distinct CDR3 sequences, roughly a quarter seen once. Germline V CDR1 and CDR2: SQVTM, ANQGSEA. CDR3 length equals 13 residues. V shed 6 bases and J 1 base; nucleotides not matched to a gene: 2. Source material: blood, either unsorted or a sorted T cell fraction (not recorded which). The receptor was derived from a male donor with ankylosing spondylitis or in good health (not recorded which). The rearrangement links TRBV29-1 to TRBJ2-2; 7 bases fit TRBD1. In nucleotides, the CDR3 is TGCAGCGTCCGGGACAGGAACACCGGGGAGCTGTTTTTT. Its translation is CSVRDRNTGELFF.